The rows below give T cell receptor beta chains drawn from one sample of a study of cytotoxic CD8 clonotypes in ibrutinib-treated CLL. TCRdb's table, derived via immunoSEQ multiplex PCR, lists solely in-frame clones and lacks some. Here the sample spans about 130,000 clones, roughly 85% being singletons. Sequenced material: PBMCs, taken after 24 months of ibrutinib treatment. These receptors came from a human donor with chronic lymphocytic leukemia. CDR3s include the opening cysteine and the closing phenylalanine or tryptophan. D genes are given only for firm matches. Expanded clones are given a class, and other clones once, few, many or no size at all.

. TRBJ1-5 . TRBV2 TGTGCCAGCAGCTCGGGACGTTCGGGGGGTCAGCCCCAGCATTTT CASSSGRSGGQPQHF
. TRBJ2-7 . TRBV5-1 TGCGCCAGCAGCCCTCGGACAGAAGGTAACGAGCAGTACTTC CASSPRTEGNEQYF
TRBD1 TRBJ1-2 . TRBV7-2 TGTGCCAGCAGCCCTCCTGGGACAGGGGGTGGCTACACCTTC CASSPPGTGGGYTF
. TRBJ1-5 . TRBV28 TGTGCCAGCAGCAGAACGGACAGCCACAATCAGCCCCAGCATTTT CASSRTDSHNQPQHF
. TRBJ1-1 . TRBV5-1 TGCGCCAGCAGCTTGTTAATGAACACTGAAGCTTTCTTT CASSLLMNTEAFF
TRBD2 TRBJ2-1 once TRBV6-1 TGTGCCAGCAGGGGTAGCGGGGGGCTTTACAATGAGCAGTTCTTC CASRGSGGLYNEQFF
. TRBJ2-1 . TRBV21-1 TGTGCCAGCAGCAAAGTAAGGCTAGCGGGAGGGCCTCCCTACAATGAGCAGTTCTTC CASSKVRLAGGPPYNEQFF
TRBD2 TRBJ2-1 . TRBV28 TGTGCCAGCAGGGCGGGACTAGCAGCGAGCTCCTACAATGAGCAGTTCTTC CASRAGLAASSYNEQFF
. TRBJ1-1 . TRBV11-3 TGTGCCAGCAGCTCTCAGGACACTGAAGCTTTCTTT CASSSQDTEAFF
TRBD1 TRBJ2-5 . TRBV5-1 TGCGCCAGCAGCCGTTTCCCGGGACAGGGGGAGACCCAGTACTTC CASSRFPGQGETQYF
TRBD2 TRBJ2-3 . TRBV5-1 TGCGCCAGCACCCCTGGGGGCGGGAGGGCTGGCACAGATACGCAGTATTTT CASTPGGGRAGTDTQYF
. TRBJ2-1 . TRBV19 TGTGCCGCCAACGGTGGGGGCCGAAATGAGCAGTTCTTC CAANGGGRNEQFF
. TRBJ1-6 . TRBV15 TGTGCCACCAGCAGAGATTCAACACCCCTCCACTTT CATSRDSTPLHF
. TRBJ1-4 . TRBV19 TGTGCCAGTAGTATCGAAGGACTTCGTAATGAAAAACTGTTTTTT CASSIEGLRNEKLFF
. TRBJ1-1 . TRBV14 TGTGCCACCTCCCAATGGACAGCGACGACCACTGAAGCTTTCTTT CATSQWTATTTEAFF
. TRBJ2-7 . TRBV10-1 TGCGCCAGTACAAACTACGAGCAGTACTTC CASTNYEQYF
. TRBJ2-3 . TRBV4-1 TGCGCCAGCAGCCAACCTCGGACAGTTGTGGGTACGCAGTATTTT CASSQPRTVVGTQYF
TRBD1 TRBJ1-1 once TRBV28 TGTGCCAGCATCTGGGGGACAGGGACAAACACTGAAGCTTTCTTT CASIWGTGTNTEAFF
. TRBJ1-5 few TRBV28 TGTGCCAGCAGTGGTAGCAATCAGCCCCAGCATTTT CASSGSNQPQHF
. TRBJ1-5 . TRBV6-5 TGTGCCAGCAGCCCAGGGTGGTTGGGCAATCAGCCCCAGCATTTT CASSPGWLGNQPQHF
. TRBJ2-7 . TRBV7-2 TGTGCCAGCAGTAGCAGGGCGAACTCCTACGAGCAGTACTTC CASSSRANSYEQYF
TRBD1 TRBJ1-5 . TRBV2 TGTGCCAGCAGTGCCGACAGGGGGCTAGGGCAGCCCCAGCATTTT CASSADRGLGQPQHF
. TRBJ2-7 . TRBV19 TGTGCCAGTAGTATAGATCCACTATCCGGGCAGTACTTC CASSIDPLSGQYF
. TRBJ2-3 . TRBV5-4 TGTGCCAGCAGCTTCACAGATACGCAGTATTTT CASSFTDTQYF
. TRBJ2-2 . TRBV11-2 TGTGCCAGCAGCTTAGTAGGAGGTCAGGCAGGGACCGGGGAGCTGTTTTTT CASSLVGGQAGTGELFF
. TRBJ2-7 . TRBV7-2 TGTGCCAGCAGCTCCGCGACCGTCGACTCCTACGAGCAGTACTTC CASSSATVDSYEQYF
TRBD1 TRBJ2-1 few TRBV29-1 TGCAGCGTTGAACGCCGGGACAGGGCCTACAATGAGCAGTTCTTC CSVERRDRAYNEQFF
TRBD2 TRBJ2-3 . TRBV5-1 TGCGCCAGCAGCTTGGCCGAATGGGGACTAGCGGGAGGCACCAGTATAAGGACGCAGTATTTT CASSLAEWGLAGGTSIRTQYF